This is a list of T cell receptor beta chains from one sample in a study of beta chain features in type 1 diabetes. Clones were read by immunoSEQ multiplex PCR, and TCRdb kept only the in-frame ones, dropping some. There are under 250,000 clones in the sample; approximately 10% occur only once, and over 1% lies in the top ten. Sequenced: central memory CD4+ T cells from blood. These receptors all stem from a man aged 18-30 years in good health. The CDR3 runs from the conserved cysteine through the conserved F or W. A D gene is named only where the DNA matches it firmly. Size is omitted from some rows. Given values are once, few, many or a class for expanded clones.

clone size	D gene	V gene	J gene	CDR3 DNA	CDR3 protein
few	TRBD2	TRBV4-2	TRBJ2-5	TGTGCCAGCAGCCCGGGACTAGCGGAGGGGCTGGTAACCCAGTACTTC	CASSPGLAEGLVTQYF
many	TRBD1	TRBV14	TRBJ2-1	TGTGCCAGCAGCCAAAGGATACAGGGGGTTGAGCAGTTCTTC	CASSQRIQGVEQFF
-	-	TRBV29-1	TRBJ2-5	TGCAGCGTTGTACACCAACGCGCCCAAGAGACCCAGTACTTC	CSVVHQRAQETQYF
-	-	TRBV10-1	TRBJ2-1	TGCGCCAGTACCTCTGAGCAGTTCTTC	CASTSEQFF
few	-	TRBV25-1	TRBJ1-4	TGTGCCAGCGGCAAAGGCCAGGGAGCAGCAACTAATGAAAAACTGTTTTTT	CASGKGQGAATNEKLFF
many	-	TRBV4-3	TRBJ2-1	TGCGCCAGCAGCCAAGACCCCAACAGGGTTGGCGAGCAGTTCTTC	CASSQDPNRVGEQFF
-	-	TRBV7-6	TRBJ2-2	TGTGCCAGCAGCTTAGGCCCCTCCGGGGAGCTGTTTTTT	CASSLGPSGELFF
-	-	TRBV28	TRBJ2-7	TGTGCCAGCAGCGTTAGGGGGGGCCCAATAATGGAGCAGTACTTC	CASSVRGGPIMEQYF
-	-	TRBV27	TRBJ2-1	TGTGCCAGCAGTTTATTTAAGTCGACCGGGGGCAATGAGCAGTTCTTC	CASSLFKSTGGNEQFF
-	-	TRBV28	TRBJ2-5	TGTGCCAGCAGTTTAGGGGCGTTCCAAGAGACCCAGTACTTC	CASSLGAFQETQYF
-	-	TRBV4-3	TRBJ2-7	TGCGCCAGCAGCCCCATGGAGACGGGTTTAAGGTACGAGCAGTACTTC	CASSPMETGLRYEQYF
-	-	TRBV7-8	TRBJ2-3	TGTGCCAGCAGCTTCCGGTGGAGCGGCACAGATACGCAGTATTTT	CASSFRWSGTDTQYF
many	-	TRBV7-6	TRBJ2-1	TGTGCCAGCAGCATCACAGAGGAGCAGTTCTTC	CASSITEEQFF
many	-	TRBV25-1	TRBJ2-7	TGTGCCAGCAGGGATCGCAGGGTTGGGCAGTACTTC	CASRDRRVGQYF
few	TRBD2	TRBV29-1	TRBJ2-5	TGCAGCGTCACTAGCGGCCAAGAGACCCAGTACTTC	CSVTSGQETQYF
few	TRBD1	TRBV18	TRBJ1-1	TGTGCCAGCTCACCGACAGGGGGCCCGAACACTGAAGCTTTCTTT	CASSPTGGPNTEAFF
-	TRBD1	TRBV18	TRBJ2-3	TGTGCCAGCTCTCCCGACAGGGGGATTGGAAATACGCAGTATTTT	CASSPDRGIGNTQYF
-	-	TRBV30	TRBJ2-1	TGTGCCTCGCACTTCCCCGCCAGGAGCGGACACTCCTACAATGAGCAGTTCTTC	CASHFPARSGHSYNEQFF
few	-	TRBV14	TRBJ2-7	TGTGCCAGCAGCCGACAACGGGCAACAGGGATCGAGCAGTACTTC	CASSRQRATGIEQYF
-	-	TRBV7-9	TRBJ2-4	TGTGCCAGCAGCCAGGTCTCGGGGGACACTAAAAACATTCAGTACTTC	CASSQVSGDTKNIQYF
few	-	TRBV25-1	TRBJ2-7	TGTGCCAGCAGTGGCTACAGGGAGCAGTACTTC	CASSGYREQYF
-	-	TRBV18	TRBJ1-5	TGTGCCAGCTCACCACCATTAGCACGGGGCAATCAGCCCCAGCATTTT	CASSPPLARGNQPQHF
many	-	TRBV28	TRBJ2-3	TGTGCCAGCAGTCCCGGGACCCACGGAGGTACGCAGTATTTT	CASSPGTHGGTQYF
-	-	TRBV10-3	TRBJ2-3	TGTGCCATCAGCTTAGACACCACTAGCTCAGATACGCAGTATTTT	CAISLDTTSSDTQYF
-	-	TRBV30	TRBJ1-2	TGTGCCTGGAGTGGGGTTAGGGTGAACTATGGCTACACCTTC	CAWSGVRVNYGYTF
few	TRBD2	TRBV7-2	TRBJ2-7	TGTGCCAGCAGCCGGGGACTAGCGAATTACGAGCAGTACTTC	CASSRGLANYEQYF
many	TRBD1	TRBV30	TRBJ2-4	TGTGCCTGGAGTCTTACAGGGGGCAACATTCAGTACTTC	CAWSLTGGNIQYF
-	-	TRBV5-1	TRBJ1-2	TGCGCCAGCAGTCTGCCAGGGGACTATGGCTACACCTTC	CASSLPGDYGYTF
-	-	TRBV19	TRBJ2-7	TGTGCCAGTAGTCGCGGAGGGACCAGCTACGAGCAGTACTTC	CASSRGGTSYEQYF
few	TRBD1	TRBV5-1	TRBJ2-2	TGCGCCAGCAGCGCAGGAACAGGGGACACCGGGGAGCTGTTTTTT	CASSAGTGDTGELFF
many	-	TRBV10-3	TRBJ2-5	TGTGCCATCAGTGCTCAAGAGACCCAGTACTTC	CAISAQETQYF
few	TRBD1	TRBV7-9	TRBJ1-2	TGTGCCAGCAGCTTAGCGTACAGGGGGAGGACGAGCTACACCTTC	CASSLAYRGRTSYTF
-	TRBD2	TRBV11-3	TRBJ2-1	TGTGCCAGCAGCTTGGGTCTAGCGGATTACAATGAGCAGTTCTTC	CASSLGLADYNEQFF
few	-	TRBV18	TRBJ2-7	TGTGCCAGCTCACCGAGGGGGAGCTCCTACGAGCAGTACTTC	CASSPRGSSYEQYF
-	-	TRBV29-1	TRBJ1-1	TGCAGCGTTGAAGATCCTTCCGGGGACGGAGGCCTGAAAGCCCATTGCCCTTTCTTT	CSVEDPSGDGGLKAHCPFF
-	TRBD2	TRBV2	TRBJ2-1	TGTGCCAGCAGTCGGACTAGCGGGGTGTCTTACAATGAGCAGTTCTTC	CASSRTSGVSYNEQFF
-	-	TRBV7-8	TRBJ1-2	TGTGCCAGCAGCTTAGGGGCAGGAGTGACTGGCTACACCTTC	CASSLGAGVTGYTF
-	-	TRBV28	TRBJ1-2	TGTGCCAGCAGTTTAGTTAGGGAGGACTACACCTTC	CASSLVREDYTF
few	TRBD1	TRBV4-1	TRBJ2-7	TGCGCCAGCAGCCAAGGGGACAGGTTGACCTACGAGCAGTACTTC	CASSQGDRLTYEQYF
many	TRBD2	TRBV5-4	TRBJ2-3	TGTGCCAGCAGCTTTAGTAGGGCTCTAGCGGCCCGCACAGATACGCAGTATTTT	CASSFSRALAARTDTQYF
few	-	TRBV25-1	TRBJ2-3	TGTGCCAGCAGTGAGGGACACCTCGATACGCAGTATTTT	CASSEGHLDTQYF
-	TRBD2	TRBV9	TRBJ2-3	TGTGCCAGCAGCGTAGATAGCGGGAGCCCAGATACGCAGTATTTT	CASSVDSGSPDTQYF
few	-	TRBV19	TRBJ2-3	TGTGCCAGTAGTATTGTGGCTAGCGCTAGCACAGATACGCAGTATTTT	CASSIVASASTDTQYF
few	-	TRBV6-5	TRBJ1-6	TGTGCCAGCAGCCGGCAGGGGAAGAGTTCACCCCTCCACTTT	CASSRQGKSSPLHF
-	TRBD1	TRBV5-1	TRBJ1-4	TGCGCCAGCAGCCCTAGGGACAGTAATGAAAAACTGTTTTTT	CASSPRDSNEKLFF
few	-	TRBV21-1	TRBJ2-7	TGTGCCAGCAGCAAAAGGGAGGGGTACGAGCAGTACTTC	CASSKREGYEQYF
-	TRBD1	TRBV18	TRBJ2-1	TGTTCCAGCTCACCCTGGACAGGGCGATACAATGAGCAGTTCTTC	CSSSPWTGRYNEQFF
few	TRBD2	TRBV27	TRBJ2-2	TGTGCCAGCAGTCGGCGGGAGGGCGGGGAGCTGTTTTTT	CASSRREGGELFF
few	-	TRBV29-1	TRBJ1-1	TGCAGTCTCTCTGAGCAAATGAACACTGAAGCTTTCTTT	CSLSEQMNTEAFF
few	-	TRBV7-6	TRBJ1-1	TGTGCCAGCAGCTTCGATTTGGGCACTGAAGCTTTCTTT	CASSFDLGTEAFF
few	-	TRBV18	TRBJ1-2	TGTGCCAGCTCAGAAGCTTTCGAGGGATATGGCTACACCTTC	CASSEAFEGYGYTF
few	-	TRBV4-1	TRBJ2-7	TGCGCCAGCAGCCAAGAGGTAGGCCAGGCTGGCCACGAGCAGTACTTC	CASSQEVGQAGHEQYF
many	TRBD1	TRBV5-1	TRBJ2-1	TGCGCCAGCAGCCAGGGACAGGGGCTCTACAATGAGCAGTTCTTC	CASSQGQGLYNEQFF
many	-	TRBV7-8	TRBJ2-1	TGTGCCAGCAGCCTCAACAGGGTCTCCTACAATGAGCAGTTCTTC	CASSLNRVSYNEQFF
few	-	TRBV19	TRBJ1-5	TGTGCCAGTAGTATCGTTTCCGATCAGCCCCAGCATTTT	CASSIVSDQPQHF
few	-	TRBV5-8	TRBJ2-7	TGTGCCAGCGGCCGGTACTACGAGCAGTACTTC	CASGRYYEQYF
-	TRBD2	TRBV29-1	TRBJ2-1	TGCAGCGTTGTCACCGGGAGGGTTTACAATGAGCAGTTCTTC	CSVVTGRVYNEQFF